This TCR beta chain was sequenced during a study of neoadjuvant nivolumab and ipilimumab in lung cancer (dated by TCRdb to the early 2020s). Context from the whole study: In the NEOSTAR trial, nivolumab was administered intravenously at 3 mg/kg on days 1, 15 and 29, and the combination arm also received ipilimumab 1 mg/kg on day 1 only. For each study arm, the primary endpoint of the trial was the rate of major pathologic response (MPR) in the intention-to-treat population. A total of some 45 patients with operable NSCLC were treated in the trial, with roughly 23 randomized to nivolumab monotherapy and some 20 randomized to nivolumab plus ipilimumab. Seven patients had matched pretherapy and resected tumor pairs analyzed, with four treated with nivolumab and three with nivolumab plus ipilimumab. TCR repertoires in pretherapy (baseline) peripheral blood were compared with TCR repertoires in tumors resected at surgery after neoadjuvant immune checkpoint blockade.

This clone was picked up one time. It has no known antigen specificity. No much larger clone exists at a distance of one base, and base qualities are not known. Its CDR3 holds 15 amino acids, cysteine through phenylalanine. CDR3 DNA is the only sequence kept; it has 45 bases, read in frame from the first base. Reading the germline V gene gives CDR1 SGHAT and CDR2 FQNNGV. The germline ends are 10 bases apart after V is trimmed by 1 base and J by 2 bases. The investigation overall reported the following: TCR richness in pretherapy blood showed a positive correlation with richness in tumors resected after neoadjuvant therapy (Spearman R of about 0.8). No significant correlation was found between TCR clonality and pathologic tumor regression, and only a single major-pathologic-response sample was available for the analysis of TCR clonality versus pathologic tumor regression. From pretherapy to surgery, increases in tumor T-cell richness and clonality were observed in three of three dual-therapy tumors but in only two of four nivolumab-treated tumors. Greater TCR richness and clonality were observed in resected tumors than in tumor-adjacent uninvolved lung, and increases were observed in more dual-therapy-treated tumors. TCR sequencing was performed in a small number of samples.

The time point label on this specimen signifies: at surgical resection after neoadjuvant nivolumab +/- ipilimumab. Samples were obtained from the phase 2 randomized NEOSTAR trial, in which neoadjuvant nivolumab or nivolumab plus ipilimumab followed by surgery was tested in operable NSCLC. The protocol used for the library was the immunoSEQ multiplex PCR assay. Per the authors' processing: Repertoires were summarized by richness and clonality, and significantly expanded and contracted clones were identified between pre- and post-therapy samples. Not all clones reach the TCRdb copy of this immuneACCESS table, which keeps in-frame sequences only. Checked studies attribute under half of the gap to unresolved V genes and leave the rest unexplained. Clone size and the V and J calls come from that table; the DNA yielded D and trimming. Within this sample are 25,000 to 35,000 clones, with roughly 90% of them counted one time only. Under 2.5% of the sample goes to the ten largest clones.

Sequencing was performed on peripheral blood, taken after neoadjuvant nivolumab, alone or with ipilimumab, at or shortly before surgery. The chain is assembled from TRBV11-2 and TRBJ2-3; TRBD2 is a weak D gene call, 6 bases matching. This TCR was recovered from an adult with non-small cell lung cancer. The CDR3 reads CASSLVAGLTDTQYF. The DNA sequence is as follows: TGTGCCAGCAGCTTAGTTGCGGGACTCACAGATACGCAGTATTTT.